This record covers a single T cell receptor (beta chain). Its antigen is currently not known. It has no much larger one-base neighbor in the sample; base qualities were not kept. Set within a cohort of healthcare workers in London, UK, this nested case-control study involved weekly PCR testing of nasopharyngeal swabs along with blood sampling. Healthcare workers were recruited during the week of the UK lockdown, between 23 and 31 March 2020, and followed weekly for up to roughly 15 weeks. This sample was included in a study of early T cells in non-severe SARS-CoV-2 infection (dated by TCRdb to the early 2020s). About the full investigation: Bulk RNA from unsorted whole blood was used for TCR sequencing, so alpha and beta chains could not be paired.

Preparation of the library involved 5' RACE. The instrument was a NextSeq 500. In the TCR library protocol, unique molecular identifiers were attached to individual cDNA molecules to correct for PCR bias and sequencing error. TCR alpha and beta chains were both sequenced, and the abundances of alpha and beta sequences in each sample were closely correlated with each other. The source study handled its data this way. Decombinator V4 was used to perform V gene, J gene and CDR3 annotation of TCR sequences. Expanded TCRs were defined as changing significantly between any two time points under a Poisson model with p below 0.0001. TCR abundances were normalised to the total number of TCRs sequenced per sample and were expressed as counts per million. TRAV1-2 paired with TRAJ12, TRAJ20 or TRAJ33 defined MAIT TCRs, while TRAV10 paired with TRAJ18 defined iNKT TCRs. VDJdb, accessed 1 November 2021, was searched for CMV, EBV and SARS-CoV-2 annotated TCRs, excluding TCRs annotated for multiple antigens. TCRdb took the public reads, trimmed them with fastp at Q25, ran MiXCR for clone calling and kept in-frame beta chains. A single entry per CDR3 protein holds the most common genes and DNA from its merged rows. V and J calls and clone size were set by TCRdb, not the authors. Across this sample there are 74,000 or so distinct CDR3 sequences, with 9.5% to 15% seen only once. Around 1.1% of the sample rests with the top ten.

What the research found in general, with its limitations: VDJdb matching was skewed toward anti-spike CD8 responses and likely underestimated virus-specific expansions by missing private and CD4 specificities.

The CDR3 runs 13 amino acids, cysteine and phenylalanine included. The kept DNA is CDR3 alone, 39 bases in frame from the first base. Trimming removed 6 bases from V and 4 bases from J; the gene matches leave 5 bases unexplained. The CDR1 and CDR2 encoded by the germline V gene are MDHEN and SYDVKM. The sequence was collected from an adult who was a healthcare worker with PCR-confirmed SARS-CoV-2 infection or an uninfected control (not recorded which). Sequencing was performed on whole blood. The chain links TRBV28 with TRBJ1-1, with 7 central nucleotides matching TRBD1. The DNA sequence is given as TGTGCCAGCAGGGAGACAGGGACCACTGAAGCTTTCTTT. This encodes CASRETGTTEAFF.